This TCR beta chain was profiled in a study of shared clonotypes between healthy human individuals (dated by TCRdb to the early 2020s). Study-wide context: The cohort comprised two women and a few men aged 18 to 49 years. The study deeply sequenced blood TCR repertoires of about 5 healthy adults to estimate repertoire size and the extent of clonotype sharing between individuals. Different laboratories and diverse techniques were used to prepare libraries and sequence TCR repertoires, to increase sequencing depth and limit assay-specific biases. For each donor, CD4 naive and CD4 memory were each given three plates, CD8 naive was given two plates, and CD8 memory was given one plate. Per donor, leukapheresis produced somewhere between about 0.94 and 10 billion PBMCs. Study-level results and caveats: Higher generation probabilities were observed for clonotypes shared by all four sorted-subset donors than for non-shared clonotypes. Because the study included a small number of donors, the genetic and exposure-history diversity represented was limited. Pairwise subsampling led to the expectation that sequencing depth would affect the degree of clonotype sharing among donors. Incomplete sequencing was indicated by rarefaction of sorted-subset datasets, despite the large sequencing depth. Larger estimated clonotype richness was generally found for naive subsets than for memory subsets. Across a few donors, approximately 5% of naive CD4, roughly 3.5% of naive CD8, 2% to 2.5% of memory CD4, and 0.4% of memory CD8 clonotypes were shared. Only blood was sampled, and tissue TCR repertoires likely differ from those in blood.

This clone was seen a single time. The target of this receptor is not known. It has no much larger one-base neighbor in the sample; base qualities were not kept. V and J lose 4 bases and 0 bases, and a span of 17 bases separates them. From its cysteine to its phenylalanine, the CDR3 spans 17 amino acids. Only the CDR3 portion is preserved as DNA: 51 bases, with reading frame beginning at the first base. Based on the germline V gene, the CDR1 and CDR2 sequences are SGHAT and FQNNGV. Using the deep immunoSEQ assay, TCR CDR3 regions were amplified from genomic DNA by multiplex PCR. Extracted genomic DNA from each cell subset was distributed evenly across all wells of several immunoSEQ 96-well plates, and each plate was treated as a replicate. For sorted subsets, approximately 210 ng of genomic DNA, equivalent to around 31,000 T cell genomes, went into each replicate PCR. Purified libraries were measured with a Qubit 3.0 fluorometer, size-checked on a Bioanalyzer 2100, and measured again with the KAPA Library Quantification kit. Each immunoSEQ 96-well plate was sequenced on its own single-read 150-cycle Illumina NextSeq 550 flow cell. The original methods were these. Because only junctional sequences without quality scores were contained in the immunoSEQ output, filtering matching that applied to full-length reads could not be performed. Sequences were annotated with PyIR, a Python wrapper for IgBLAST v1.9, and V/J genes and CDR3 were assigned using IMGT germline references. Reads were filtered out if the reads had weak V/J assignments (E-value above 1e-6), no CDR3, stop codons, out-of-frame junctions, or ambiguous translated residues. V3J clonotypes were defined by identical inferred V gene, J gene, and CDR3 amino acid sequence. The percentage overlap between two repertoires was calculated by dividing the number of shared unique clonotypes by the size of the smaller repertoire. Repertoire richness was assessed with RTK rarefaction, the Chao1 estimator, and Recon v2.1 estimates of unobserved clonotypes. OLGA was used to compute generation probabilities for all TCRbeta clonotypes that the gDNA method yielded from several donors. Imported from immuneACCESS, the table was reduced by TCRdb to in-frame sequences with V and J called. These copies leave out some clones; in studies compared against another copy, an unresolved V gene accounts for under half, and the cause of the remainder is not known. V and J calls and clone size are as listed in that table; D and trimming were resolved from the DNA. In all, the sample holds about 1.5 million clones, and approximately 96% of those were seen once. The ten most abundant clones make up 1% to 1.5% of the sample.

The donors were healthy, HIV-negative adults with no recently reported acute infections or vaccinations. Every donor was a Caucasian adult living in Nashville, Tennessee, USA. Magnetic negative selection was used to enrich CD4+ T cells, after which naive cells were positively selected on CD45RA and the negative fraction became the memory subset. Blood was obtained by leukapheresis, after which PBMCs were separated by Ficoll-Histopaque density gradient centrifugation and cryopreserved in liquid nitrogen vapor phase. Purity and quantity of every magnetically sorted T cell population were checked by analytical flow cytometry. Genomic DNA was isolated from each sorted fraction and quantified by UV absorbance on a Nanodrop 2000c.

The receptor chain draws on TRBV11-2 and TRBJ2-3; TRBD1 might be the D gene, on 6 matching bases. The receptor was isolated from a man aged 30 to 39 in good health. The sample comprised naive CD4+ T cells sorted from blood. This sample's cell subset or site label indicates: CD45RA+ positively selected. The CDR3 amino acid sequence is: CASSSRTGTPSTDTQYF. The nucleotide sequence reads as follows: TGTGCCAGCAGCTCCCGGACCGGGACACCAAGCACAGATACGCAGTATTTT.